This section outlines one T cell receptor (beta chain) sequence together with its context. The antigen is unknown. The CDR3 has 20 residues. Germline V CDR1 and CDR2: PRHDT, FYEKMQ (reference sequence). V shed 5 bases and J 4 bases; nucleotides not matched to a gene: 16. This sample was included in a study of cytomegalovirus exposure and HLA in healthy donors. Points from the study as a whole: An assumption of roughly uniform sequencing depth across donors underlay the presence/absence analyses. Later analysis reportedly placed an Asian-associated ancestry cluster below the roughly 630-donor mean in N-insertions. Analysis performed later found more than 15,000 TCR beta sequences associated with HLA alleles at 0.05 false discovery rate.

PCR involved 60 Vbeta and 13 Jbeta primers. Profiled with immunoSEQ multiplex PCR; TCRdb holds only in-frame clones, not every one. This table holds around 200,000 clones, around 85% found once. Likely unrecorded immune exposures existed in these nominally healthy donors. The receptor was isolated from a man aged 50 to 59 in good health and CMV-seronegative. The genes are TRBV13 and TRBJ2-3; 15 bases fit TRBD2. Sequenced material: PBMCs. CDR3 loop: CASSLNTGTSGRMGSDTQYF. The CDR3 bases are TGTGCCAGCAGCCTTAATACCGGGACTAGCGGGAGGATGGGGTCAGATACGCAGTATTTT.